This T cell receptor (beta chain) was captured in a study of beta chain features in type 1 diabetes. Findings and caveats of the study: VDJ junctions from type 1 diabetes patients carried fewer insertions and larger deletions. A closer apparent resemblance between naive, central memory and Treg TCRB repertoires was seen in patients than in healthy donors.

Expressed TCRB transcripts were sequenced, since all the RNA that had been isolated was reverse transcribed. Read counts averaged around 3.9 million for samples of naive, central memory and regulatory T cells. Data came from immunoSEQ multiplex PCR; TCRdb stores just in-frame clones and leaves some out. In the table there are around 320,000 clones, approximately 15% of which are singletons. V dropped 5 bases and J dropped 2 bases, with 14 bases sitting between them. This CDR3 has 15 residues. Per germline, CDR1 MNHEY and CDR2 SVGAGI. This clone was counted ten times or more. Its antigen is undetermined.

The chain recombines TRBV6-5 with TRBJ2-3, with D maybe TRBD2 (7 bases). Material for sequencing was central memory CD4+ T cells from blood. The sequence derives from a man aged 25-40 years in good health. The CDR3 loop is CASSVGGPVTDTQYF. CDR3 bases: TGTGCCAGCAGTGTGGGGGGGCCAGTCACAGATACGCAGTATTTT.